This T cell receptor beta chain was observed in a study of blood T cell repertoires in COVID-19. Study context: The United States, Italy and Spain provided the acute and convalescent COVID-19 samples. T cells, B-cell-depleted T cells, or PBMCs supplied cDNA or gDNA.

Seattle patients were enrolled while actively infected and followed longitudinally. J was trimmed by 2 bases and V by 3 bases; bases with no gene match: 8. CDR3 length: 17 amino acids. Germline assignment: CDR1 SGHRS and CDR2 YFSETQ. Authors' processing steps: Reference gene primer amplification yielded estimated nucleated cell counts. Some clones are missing from TCRdb's copy, which holds only in-frame ones; the method was immunoSEQ multiplex PCR. That table supplies the V and J calls and clone size; D and trimming were determined from the DNA. Of about 210,000 clones listed, approximately 85% are singletons.

J is TRBJ2-4 and V is TRBV5-1; 10 positions agree with TRBD1. This clonotype was sampled from a woman aged 70-85 years with COVID-19, enrolled during active disease. Sequencing was carried out using peripheral blood. The CDR3 DNA sequence: TGCGCCAGCAGCTGGACGACAGGGGGCGCGACCAAAAACATTCAGTACTTC. It translates to CASSWTTGGATKNIQYF.